This TCR beta chain was observed in a study of cytomegalovirus exposure and HLA in healthy donors. Whole-study context: Inside one of the first data releases sat around 80 million unique TCRs taken from HLA-typed donors. General study findings and limits: Exclusion applied to some V segments, including TRBV6-2 and TRBV6-3, as they were indistinguishable. Cytomegalovirus-associated TCR beta chains were listed, numbering 150 to 200.

The germline V gene encodes CDR1 SGHNT and CDR2 YYREEE (reference sequence). V dropped 5 bases and J dropped 0 bases, with 9 bases sitting between them. CDR3 length: 13 amino acids. Comment on this clone: The antigen is undetermined.

PCR was performed using 60 Vbeta and 13 Jbeta primers. Some clones are missing from TCRdb's copy, which holds only in-frame ones; the method was immunoSEQ multiplex PCR. There are 85,000 to 100,000 clones in the sample; approximately 64% occur only once, and roughly 3.2% lies in the top ten. The V call is TRBV5-4, the J call TRBJ2-7; no firm D call. The sequence came from a man in his sixties in good health and CMV-seronegative. Sample: PBMCs. CDR3 sequence (DNA): TGTGCCAGCAGTACCGGGTCCTCCTACGAGCAGTACTTC. This gives the protein CASSTGSSYEQYF.